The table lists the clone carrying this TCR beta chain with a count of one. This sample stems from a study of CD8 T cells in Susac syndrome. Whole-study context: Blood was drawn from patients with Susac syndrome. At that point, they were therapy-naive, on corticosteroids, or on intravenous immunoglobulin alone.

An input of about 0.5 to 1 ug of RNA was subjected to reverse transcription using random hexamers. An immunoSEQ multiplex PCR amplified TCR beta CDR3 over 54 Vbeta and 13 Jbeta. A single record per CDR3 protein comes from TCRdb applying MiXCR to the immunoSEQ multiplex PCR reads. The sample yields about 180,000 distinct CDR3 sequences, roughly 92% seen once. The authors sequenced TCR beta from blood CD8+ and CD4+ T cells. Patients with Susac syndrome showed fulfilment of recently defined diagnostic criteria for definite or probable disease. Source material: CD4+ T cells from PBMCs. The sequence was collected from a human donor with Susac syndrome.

As DNA, the CDR3 is TGCGCCAGCAGCCAGCAGGGTGGAGGGGCCTACGAGCAGTACTTC. The encoded protein is CASSQQGGGAYEQYF. The rearrangement uses TRBV4-3 and TRBJ2-7; possibly TRBD2 for D (6 bases). The CDR3 length is 15 residues. CDR1 and CDR2 (germline): LGHNA, YSLEER. The germline V and J ends were trimmed by 3 bases and 2 bases, with 14 bases remaining between them.